The present T cell receptor (beta chain) was sequenced within a study of tumour-infiltrating T cells in Burkitt lymphoma. Overall study context: Overall and progression-free survival were predicted by productive clonality.

The CDR3 runs to 19 residues. The germline V gene has CDR1 MDHEN and CDR2 SYDVKM. V gave up 2 bases and J gave up 2 bases; unmatched junction bases: 15. Method: immunoSEQ multiplex PCR; TCRdb's copy keeps in-frame clones and lacks some. This sample has around 5,000 clones, with more than 20% found just once. This clone was observed a few times. Sequencing was done on a sample of tumor tissue. The TCR was taken from a human donor with diffuse large B-cell lymphoma. The chain couples TRBV28 to TRBJ1-5, with 7 bases matching TRBD1. CDR3 bases: TGTGCCAGCAGTTTAAACCTTCGTCAGGGGGGAATCGGCAATCAGCCCCAGCATTTT. Protein: CASSLNLRQGGIGNQPQHF.